The 10 T cell receptor beta chains in this list originate from one sample, sequenced in a study of control samples from healthy donors and cancer patients. Libraries were prepared by immunoSEQ multiplex PCR; TCRdb keeps only in-frame clonotypes and omits some of them. The table includes about 160,000 clones, around 94% detected once. Sequencing was performed on PBMCs. These receptor sequences come from a man aged 55-75 years with colorectal cancer.

The chain links TRBV30 to TRBJ1-1; TRBD1 might be the D (5 bases). V was clipped by 3 bases and J by 4 bases, with 18 bases between them. The length of the CDR3 is 15 residues. The germline gives CDR1 GTSNPN, CDR2 SVGIG (reference sequence). CDR3 amino acids: CAWRVLSGGVTEAFF. The CDR3 coding sequence is TGTGCCTGGAGGGTTTTGTCAGGAGGGGTCACTGAAGCTTTCTTT.

The genes are TRBV28 and TRBJ2-7, with unresolved D. CDR1 and CDR2 (germline): MDHEN, SYDVKM. V lost 5 bases to trimming and J lost 2 bases, with 22 bases between them. This CDR3 region has 17 residues. DNA for the CDR3: TGTGCCAGCAGTACCCAATACAGAGGCACTTCAACCTACGAGCAGTACTTC. Protein sequence: CASSTQYRGTSTYEQYF.

V is TRBV19 and J is TRBJ2-5; TRBD2 matches 13 bases. CDR3 length: 16 residues. Germline lookup yields CDR1 LNHDA and CDR2 SQIVND (reference sequence). V gave up 4 bases and J gave up 4 bases; unmatched junction bases: 6. Here the CDR3 reads CASSRGLAGIRETQYF. In nucleotides, the CDR3 is TGTGCCAGTAGTAGGGGACTAGCGGGGATCCGAGAGACCCAGTACTTC.

The chain is built from TRBV21-1 and TRBJ1-4. TRBV21-1 is a documented pseudogene. CDR3 length: 13 residues. CDR3 nucleotides: TGTGCCAGCAAGACGGAGGTTGATGAAAAACTGTTTTTT. Translation: CASKTEVDEKLFF.

The chain joins TRBV24-1 to TRBJ1-1; 10 bases are shared with TRBD1. The CDR3 contains 14 residues. Germline trimming cut 7 bases from V and 0 bases from J; bases unmatched to any gene: 1. Germline CDR1 KGHDR, CDR2 SFDVKD. The DNA of the CDR3 is TGTGCCACCAGGGGACAGGGGATGAACACTGAAGCTTTCTTT. Translating it yields CATRGQGMNTEAFF.

This clone was detected once. The chain has TRBV5-6 and TRBJ2-5; TRBD1 aligns across 7 bases. The CDR3 is 16 residues long. V lost 4 bases to trimming and J lost 2 bases; unmatched junction nucleotides: 11. Per germline, CDR1 SGHDT and CDR2 YYEEEE. Here the CDR3 DNA reads TGTGCCAGCAGCCCCCCGACAGGGATAGTACAAGAGACCCAGTACTTC. This codes for CASSPPTGIVQETQYF.

CDR3 protein: CASSLTGFLNQPQHF. CDR3 coding DNA: TGTGCCAGTAGCCTTACAGGGTTTCTCAATCAGCCCCAGCATTTT. The chain links TRBV19 to TRBJ1-5; D possibly corresponds to TRBD1 (6 bases). V dropped 6 bases and J dropped 3 bases, with 15 bases sitting between them. Per the germline V gene, CDR1 is LNHDA and CDR2 is SQIVND (reference sequence). The CDR3 is 15 residues long.

V gene TRBV6-5 combines with J gene TRBJ2-1; 8 positions agree with TRBD2. CDR3 size: 15 residues. With V trimmed by 6 bases and J by 2 bases, 6 bases remained unmatched. CDR1 and CDR2 (germline): MNHEY, SVGAGI. CDR3 residues: CASRERGSPYNEQFF. CDR3 DNA sequence: TGTGCCAGCAGGGAGCGGGGGTCCCCCTACAATGAGCAGTTCTTC.

The chain employs TRBV7-9 and TRBJ1-4, with D unclear. Per the germline V gene, CDR1 is SEHNR and CDR2 is FQNEAQ (reference sequence). This CDR3 has 15 residues. Trimming left V 2 bases short and J 0 bases short, with 7 bases between. This CDR3 is CASSLNTATNEKLFF. DNA of the CDR3: TGTGCCAGCAGCTTAAACACGGCAACTAATGAAAAACTGTTTTTT. Complete variable domain (other parts from reference TRBV7-9 and TRBJ1-4): DTGVSQNPRHKITKRGQNVTFRCDPISEHNRLYWYRQTLGQGPEFLTYFQNEAQLEKSRLLSDRFSAERPKGSFSTLEIQRTEQGDSAMYLCASSLNTATNEKLFFGSGTQLSVL.

The chain recombines TRBV11-2 with TRBJ1-2; D is uncertain. Trimming shortened V by 6 bases and J by 3 bases, and 14 bases separated the two germline ends. The germline CDR1 and CDR2 sequences are SGHAT and FQNNGV. The CDR3 covers 14 residues. The CDR3 loop is CASRLDTWDYGYTF. The CDR3 DNA is TGTGCCAGCAGACTTGACACGTGGGACTATGGCTACACCTTC.